This TCR beta chain was sequenced in a study of Ad26.COV2.S vaccination and SARS-CoV-2 variants. As for the study in general: Administration of Ad26.COV2.S was intramuscular, either once or twice 56 days apart.

As concerns this clone: As yet, its antigen is unknown.

Study outcomes and limitations: Breadth, reportedly substantial, characterized the spike-specific CD8+ and CD4+ T cell responses after vaccination. Total T cell responses were possibly underestimated by TCR breadth and depth analyses.

Produced via immunoSEQ multiplex PCR; TCRdb's table is partial and in-frame only. The table shows about 350,000 clones, with about 88% occurring only once. Germline CDR1 and CDR2: SGHTA and FQGNSA. The CDR3 is made up of 14 amino acids. Trimming removed 4 bases from V and 2 bases from J, with 8 bases in between. Treatment described: roughly 18 received Ad26.COV2.S at low or high dose, single or two shots; about 5 received placebo; per-sample allocation not given. Specimen acquisition occurred on day 63 following the initial vaccine or placebo injection. Immunization relied on an Ad26 vector, which expressed Wuhan-strain SARS-CoV-2 spike.

The material was peripheral blood, obtained in a trial of Ad26.COV2.S vaccine versus placebo. This TCR derives from a person aged 18-60 years who received the Ad26.COV2.S COVID-19 vaccine or a placebo. This chain connects TRBV7-2 to TRBJ2-2, with D unresolved. This chain's CDR3 is CASSSDFNTGELFF. Written as DNA, the CDR3 is TGTGCCAGCAGCTCAGACTTCAACACCGGGGAGCTGTTTTTT.